These T cell receptor beta chains were read from a single sample in a study of shared clonotypes between healthy human individuals. The data were produced by immunoSEQ multiplex PCR, yet TCRdb's version contains in-frame clones alone and is incomplete. The sample yields about 980,000 clones, roughly 72% seen once. Input material: memory CD4+ T cells sorted from blood. The receptors originated from a man aged 18 to 29 in good health. CDR3s include the opening cysteine and the closing phenylalanine or tryptophan. The D gene is left open where the match is weak. Part of the rows lack a size; the others show once, few, many or a class for expanded clones.

>.|TRBJ2-1|.|TRBV11-3
CASSLDQGGNEQFF
TGTGCCAGCAGCTTAGATCAAGGGGGCAATGAGCAGTTCTTC
>.|TRBJ2-7|.|TRBV6-1
CASSGPNLYEQYF
TGTGCCAGCAGCGGACCGAACCTATACGAGCAGTACTTC
>.|TRBJ1-6|.|TRBV27
CASSFRGYNSPLHF
TGTGCCAGCAGTTTTAGAGGCTATAATTCACCCCTCCACTTT
>.|TRBJ2-5|.|TRBV2
CASSGQGRETQYF
TGTGCCAGCAGTGGGCAGGGTCGGGAGACCCAGTACTTC
>TRBD2|TRBJ2-1|.|TRBV7-9
CASSFGTSGSNEQFF
TGTGCCAGCAGCTTCGGGACTAGCGGGAGTAATGAGCAGTTCTTC
>TRBD1|TRBJ1-2|.|TRBV7-2
CASSSQGAQGYTF
TGTGCCAGCAGCTCCCAGGGGGCGCAGGGCTACACCTTC
>.|TRBJ2-2|.|TRBV9
CASSVQSGNTGELFF
TGTGCCAGCAGCGTACAATCAGGGAACACCGGGGAGCTGTTTTTT
>.|TRBJ1-2|.|TRBV4-1
CASSPTGKNYGYTF
TGCGCCAGCAGCCCGACTGGGAAGAACTATGGCTACACCTTC
>.|TRBJ1-2|.|TRBV5-1
CASSLEGPYGYTF
TGCGCCAGCAGCTTGGAGGGTCCCTATGGCTACACCTTC
>TRBD1|TRBJ1-1|.|TRBV5-1
CASKRDSSMNTEAFF
TGCGCCAGCAAGAGGGACAGTAGCATGAACACTGAAGCTTTCTTT
>.|TRBJ2-2|.|TRBV4-2
CASSQVEATGELFF
TGTGCCAGCAGCCAAGTCGAGGCCACCGGGGAGCTGTTTTTT
>TRBD2|TRBJ2-1|.|TRBV7-2
CASSSRRGDYNEQFF
TGTGCCAGCAGCTCCCGGCGGGGGGACTACAATGAGCAGTTCTTC
>.|TRBJ2-2|.|TRBV27
CASSLVRTGGPGELFF
TGTGCCAGCAGTCTAGTTAGGACCGGGGGGCCCGGGGAGCTGTTTTTT
>.|TRBJ2-1|few|TRBV5-1
CASRAGQGVYNEQFF
TGCGCCAGCAGGGCTGGGCAGGGTGTCTACAATGAGCAGTTCTTC
>.|TRBJ2-7|once|TRBV18
CASSPRGTSYEQYF
TGTGCCAGCTCACCGCGCGGAACCTCCTACGAGCAGTACTTC
>TRBD1|TRBJ2-3|.|TRBV5-1
CASSPLPDRGGTDTQYF
TGCGCCAGCAGCCCTCTACCTGACAGGGGGGGTACAGATACGCAGTATTTT
>.|TRBJ2-7|few|TRBV30
CAWSVRGPYEQYF
TGTGCCTGGAGTGTACGGGGACCCTACGAGCAGTACTTC
>.|TRBJ1-1|.|TRBV6-5
CASTSVRTTEAFF
TGTGCCAGCACCTCGGTGAGAACAACTGAAGCTTTCTTT
>.|TRBJ2-4|.|TRBV5-6
CASSLLLRSIQYF
TGTGCCAGCAGCTTGCTGCTCAGGAGCATTCAGTACTTC
>TRBD1|TRBJ2-6|.|TRBV4-2
CASSQGGPGQNSGANVLTF
TGTGCCAGCAGCCAAGGGGGCCCGGGACAGAACTCTGGGGCCAACGTCCTGACTTTC
>.|TRBJ1-5|.|TRBV2
CASSVGLNQPQHF
TGTGCCAGCAGTGTAGGTCTCAATCAGCCCCAGCATTTT
>TRBD1|TRBJ1-1|.|TRBV19
CASATEGQKNTEAFF
TGTGCCAGTGCTACCGAGGGACAGAAGAACACTGAAGCTTTCTTT
>TRBD1|TRBJ1-1|.|TRBV5-6
CASTPGQGVTEAFF
TGTGCCAGCACCCCGGGACAGGGGGTCACTGAAGCTTTCTTT
>.|TRBJ2-5|once|TRBV7-2
CASSLVRGGTQYF
TGTGCCAGCAGCTTAGTCCGGGGAGGGACCCAGTACTTC
>.|TRBJ1-2|.|TRBV9
CASSVSGYGYTF
TGTGCCAGCAGCGTCTCAGGTTATGGCTACACCTTC
>.|TRBJ2-5|once|TRBV9
CASSVGVQETQYF
TGTGCCAGCAGCGTTGGGGTACAAGAGACCCAGTACTTC
>.|TRBJ1-2|.|TRBV27
CASSLNRQGGTVGYTF
TGTGCCAGCAGTTTAAATCGCCAGGGTGGAACCGTTGGCTACACCTTC
>.|TRBJ1-3|.|TRBV18
CASSSSAGNTIYF
TGTGCCAGCTCATCTTCTGCTGGAAACACCATATATTTT
>TRBD1|TRBJ2-7|once|TRBV5-6
CASSLGQGVGEQYF
TGTGCCAGCAGCTTGGGACAGGGCGTAGGAGAGCAGTACTTC
>.|TRBJ2-4|.|TRBV27
CASSPRELLAKNIQYF
TGTGCCAGCAGTCCTCGGGAGTTACTAGCCAAAAACATTCAGTACTTC
>.|TRBJ1-1|.|TRBV7-9
CASSSQGFTEAFF
TGTGCCAGCAGCTCCCAGGGTTTCACTGAAGCTTTCTTT
>.|TRBJ2-2|.|TRBV5-1
CASSEGSPNTGELFF
TGCGCCAGCAGCGAGGGGTCCCCGAACACCGGGGAGCTGTTTTTT
>.|TRBJ2-1|many|TRBV25-1
CASSENQRYNEQFF
TGTGCCAGCAGCGAGAATCAGCGTTACAATGAGCAGTTCTTC
>.|TRBJ2-4|.|TRBV29-1
CSVESTGNNIQYF
TGCAGCGTTGAATCCACAGGGAATAACATTCAGTACTTC
>TRBD2|TRBJ2-1|.|TRBV5-4
CASSKGTSGVNEQFF
TGTGCCAGCAGCAAAGGGACTAGCGGGGTGAATGAGCAGTTCTTC
>.|TRBJ1-6|.|TRBV6-5
CASSLNGGGYNSPLHF
TGTGCCAGCAGTTTGAACGGGGGGGGTTATAATTCACCCCTCCACTTT
>.|TRBJ2-5|once|TRBV5-1
CASLRGSKTGQETQYF
TGCGCCAGCCTAAGGGGGAGTAAGACGGGTCAAGAGACCCAGTACTTC
>.|TRBJ2-7|.|TRBV30
CAWSASDRPYEQYF
TGTGCCTGGAGTGCAAGTGACAGGCCCTACGAGCAGTACTTC
>.|TRBJ2-5|.|TRBV5-6
CASSLGPLGIQETQYF
TGTGCCAGCAGCTTGGGTCCCCTAGGGATCCAAGAGACCCAGTACTTC
>TRBD1|TRBJ2-7|.|TRBV5-1
CASSKLGTGVYEQYF
TGCGCCAGCAGCAAACTCGGGACAGGGGTGTACGAGCAGTACTTC
>.|TRBJ2-7|.|TRBV5-1
CASTPGQAPYEQYF
TGCGCCAGCACCCCTGGGCAGGCCCCCTACGAGCAGTACTTC
>TRBD2|TRBJ2-2|once|TRBV28
CASSTSGAPNTGELFF
TGTGCCAGCAGTACTAGCGGGGCACCGAACACCGGGGAGCTGTTTTTT
>TRBD2|TRBJ2-7|few|TRBV11-3
CASSEGTSGNRYEQYF
TGTGCCAGCAGCGAGGGGACTAGCGGGAATCGATACGAGCAGTACTTC
>.|TRBJ2-7|.|TRBV7-8
CASSSQRISYEQYF
TGTGCCAGCAGCTCCCAACGGATCTCCTACGAGCAGTACTTC
>.|TRBJ1-2|.|TRBV7-2
CAVGGNNYGYTF
TGTGCCGTAGGGGGGAATAACTATGGCTACACCTTC
>TRBD2|TRBJ2-7|.|TRBV18
CASSQSAGGGEQYF
TGTGCCAGCTCCCAATCAGCGGGAGGAGGCGAGCAGTACTTC
>.|TRBJ1-4|once|TRBV5-6
CASSFWGRNRNEKLFF
TGTGCCAGCAGCTTCTGGGGCAGAAACCGTAATGAAAAACTGTTTTTT
>.|TRBJ2-5|.|TRBV5-4
CASSFSPGPGETQYF
TGTGCCAGCAGCTTTAGCCCCGGGCCTGGAGAGACCCAGTACTTC
>TRBD1|TRBJ2-7|once|TRBV11-2
CASSMDRTEYF
TGTGCCAGCAGCATGGACAGGACGGAGTACTTC